The rows below give T cell receptor beta chains drawn from one sample of a study of CD8 T cells in Susac syndrome. TCRdb analysed the immunoSEQ multiplex PCR reads with MiXCR anew, one entry per CDR3 protein. This table has 100,000 to 150,000 distinct CDR3 sequences, 96% appearing once. Sequenced input: CD4+ T cells from PBMCs. These receptors came from a human donor with Susac syndrome. CDR3s include the opening cysteine and the closing phenylalanine or tryptophan. Fields, in order: V gene, D gene, J gene, clone size, CDR3 protein, CDR3 DNA. A D gene is named only where the DNA matches it firmly. The size field is filled for only some rows; it gives once, few, many or a size class.

v_gene: TRBV5-6
d_gene: TRBD1
j_gene: TRBJ2-7
abundance: -
CDR3aa: CASARTGTGGHEQYF
CDR3nt: TGTGCCAGCGCACGGACCGGGACAGGGGGCCACGAGCAGTACTTC

v_gene: TRBV12-3/TRBV12-4
d_gene: -
j_gene: TRBJ2-7
abundance: -
CDR3aa: CASSPDKTYEQYF
CDR3nt: TGTGCCAGCAGTCCAGACAAGACTTACGAGCAGTACTTC

v_gene: TRBV6-5
d_gene: TRBD2
j_gene: TRBJ2-1
abundance: -
CDR3aa: CASSSPGRGNEQFF
CDR3nt: TGTGCCAGCAGTTCTCCCGGGAGGGGCAATGAGCAGTTCTTC

v_gene: TRBV19
d_gene: -
j_gene: TRBJ2-5
abundance: -
CDR3aa: CASSTSGLRQETQYF
CDR3nt: TGTGCCAGTAGTACTTCAGGACTCCGCCAAGAGACCCAGTACTTC

v_gene: TRBV4-2
d_gene: -
j_gene: TRBJ2-3
abundance: -
CDR3aa: CASSQGEDTQYF
CDR3nt: TGTGCCAGCAGCCAAGGGGAAGATACGCAGTATTTT

v_gene: TRBV18
d_gene: -
j_gene: TRBJ2-7
abundance: -
CDR3aa: CASSPRDVTYEQYF
CDR3nt: TGTGCCAGCTCACCTCGGGACGTAACCTACGAGCAGTACTTC

v_gene: TRBV2
d_gene: -
j_gene: TRBJ2-5
abundance: -
CDR3aa: CASSRPLQETQYF
CDR3nt: TGTGCCAGCAGCAGACCGTTACAAGAGACCCAGTACTTC

v_gene: TRBV10-3
d_gene: -
j_gene: TRBJ1-1
abundance: -
CDR3aa: CAISGKGTSTEAFF
CDR3nt: TGTGCCATCAGTGGTAAGGGGACGAGCACTGAAGCTTTCTTT

v_gene: TRBV7-8
d_gene: TRBD1
j_gene: TRBJ1-1
abundance: -
CDR3aa: CASSPHSWTGETEAFF
CDR3nt: TGTGCCAGCAGCCCACACTCCTGGACAGGGGAAACTGAAGCTTTCTTT

v_gene: TRBV5-5
d_gene: TRBD1
j_gene: TRBJ2-7
abundance: -
CDR3aa: CASGGTGMTYEQYF
CDR3nt: TGTGCCAGCGGCGGGACAGGGATGACCTACGAGCAGTACTTC

v_gene: TRBV2
d_gene: -
j_gene: TRBJ2-6
abundance: -
CDR3aa: CASSQTATPAGANVLTF
CDR3nt: TGTGCCAGCAGTCAGACCGCCACCCCGGCCGGGGCCAACGTCCTGACTTTC

v_gene: TRBV20-1
d_gene: -
j_gene: TRBJ2-1
abundance: -
CDR3aa: CSARSSVEQFF
CDR3nt: TGCAGTGCTAGATCGAGCGTTGAGCAGTTCTTC

v_gene: TRBV7-8
d_gene: TRBD1
j_gene: TRBJ1-5
abundance: -
CDR3aa: CASSLLQGSLNQPQHF
CDR3nt: TGTGCCAGCAGCTTGTTACAGGGGTCCCTCAATCAGCCCCAGCATTTT

v_gene: TRBV28
d_gene: -
j_gene: TRBJ2-7
abundance: -
CDR3aa: CASSTTGNSYEQYF
CDR3nt: TGTGCCAGCAGTACCACAGGGAACTCCTACGAGCAGTACTTC

v_gene: TRBV3-1
d_gene: -
j_gene: TRBJ2-5
abundance: -
CDR3aa: CASNPYAGQETQYF
CDR3nt: TGTGCCAGCAATCCCTACGCGGGGCAAGAGACCCAGTACTTC

v_gene: TRBV27
d_gene: TRBD1
j_gene: TRBJ1-2
abundance: -
CDR3aa: CASSLRGTDYGYTF
CDR3nt: TGTGCCAGCAGTTTAAGGGGGACAGACTATGGCTACACCTTC

v_gene: TRBV25-1
d_gene: TRBD2
j_gene: TRBJ2-1
abundance: -
CDR3aa: CASSGTTSGPLSFDNEQFF
CDR3nt: TGTGCCAGCAGTGGAACTACTAGCGGCCCTCTCTCCTTCGACAATGAGCAGTTCTTC

v_gene: TRBV28
d_gene: -
j_gene: TRBJ2-2
abundance: -
CDR3aa: CASRVSRPGELFF
CDR3nt: TGTGCCAGCAGGGTTTCTCGTCCCGGGGAGCTGTTTTTT

v_gene: TRBV29-1
d_gene: -
j_gene: TRBJ2-3
abundance: -
CDR3aa: CSVETLADTQYF
CDR3nt: TGCAGCGTTGAGACGTTAGCAGATACGCAGTATTTT

v_gene: TRBV29-1
d_gene: -
j_gene: TRBJ1-4
abundance: -
CDR3aa: CSVETATNEKLFF
CDR3nt: TGCAGCGTTGAGACAGCAACTAATGAAAAACTGTTTTTT

v_gene: TRBV15
d_gene: -
j_gene: TRBJ2-1
abundance: once
CDR3aa: CATSREQGRSYNEQFF
CDR3nt: TGTGCCACCAGCAGAGAGCAGGGCCGCTCCTACAATGAGCAGTTCTTC

v_gene: TRBV29-1
d_gene: -
j_gene: TRBJ1-1
abundance: -
CDR3aa: CSVLGGAGDTEAFF
CDR3nt: TGCAGCGTCCTAGGGGGGGCTGGAGACACTGAAGCTTTCTTT

v_gene: TRBV28
d_gene: -
j_gene: TRBJ1-2
abundance: -
CDR3aa: CASISQNYGYTF
CDR3nt: TGTGCCAGCATTAGCCAGAACTATGGCTACACCTTC

v_gene: TRBV3-1
d_gene: -
j_gene: TRBJ2-3
abundance: few
CDR3aa: CASSQTDTQYF
CDR3nt: TGTGCCAGCAGCCAAACAGATACGCAGTATTTT

v_gene: TRBV27
d_gene: -
j_gene: TRBJ2-7
abundance: -
CDR3aa: CASRGTQLSYEQYF
CDR3nt: TGTGCCAGCAGGGGGACGCAACTCTCCTACGAGCAGTACTTC

v_gene: TRBV7-2
d_gene: -
j_gene: TRBJ1-1
abundance: -
CDR3aa: CASSLDGGFEAFF
CDR3nt: TGTGCCAGCAGCTTAGATGGAGGTTTTGAAGCTTTCTTT

v_gene: TRBV4-3
d_gene: -
j_gene: TRBJ1-2
abundance: -
CDR3aa: CASSQEGHHYGYTF
CDR3nt: TGCGCCAGCAGCCAAGAGGGACACCACTATGGCTACACCTTC

v_gene: TRBV14
d_gene: -
j_gene: TRBJ1-1
abundance: -
CDR3aa: CASSQFLGTEAFF
CDR3nt: TGTGCCAGCAGCCAATTCCTGGGGACTGAAGCTTTCTTT

v_gene: TRBV9
d_gene: -
j_gene: TRBJ1-2
abundance: -
CDR3aa: CASSVQNGYTF
CDR3nt: TGTGCCAGCAGCGTCCAGAATGGCTACACCTTC

v_gene: TRBV30
d_gene: -
j_gene: TRBJ2-1
abundance: -
CDR3aa: CAWSAQVYNEQFF
CDR3nt: TGTGCCTGGAGTGCACAGGTTTACAATGAGCAGTTCTTC

v_gene: TRBV29-1
d_gene: -
j_gene: TRBJ2-3
abundance: -
CDR3aa: CSVRPHLVQTDTQYF
CDR3nt: TGCAGCGTTCGGCCACACTTGGTACAGACAGATACGCAGTATTTT

v_gene: TRBV29-1
d_gene: -
j_gene: TRBJ2-5
abundance: -
CDR3aa: CSVDYGRETQYF
CDR3nt: TGCAGCGTTGATTACGGAAGGGAGACCCAGTACTTC

v_gene: TRBV4-2
d_gene: TRBD2
j_gene: TRBJ2-7
abundance: -
CDR3aa: CASSVTSGTYEQYF
CDR3nt: TGTGCCAGCAGTGTGACTAGCGGGACTTACGAGCAGTACTTC

v_gene: TRBV29-1
d_gene: TRBD1
j_gene: TRBJ2-5
abundance: -
CDR3aa: CSVDGTGGQETQYF
CDR3nt: TGCAGCGTTGACGGGACAGGGGGCCAAGAGACCCAGTACTTC

v_gene: TRBV30
d_gene: -
j_gene: TRBJ2-5
abundance: -
CDR3aa: CAWSGGWETQYF
CDR3nt: TGTGCCTGGAGTGGAGGGTGGGAGACCCAGTACTTC

v_gene: TRBV20-1
d_gene: TRBD1
j_gene: TRBJ1-4
abundance: -
CDR3aa: CSAFMGQGEKLFF
CDR3nt: TGCAGTGCTTTTATGGGACAGGGCGAAAAACTGTTTTTT

v_gene: TRBV12-3/TRBV12-4
d_gene: TRBD1
j_gene: TRBJ1-1
abundance: -
CDR3aa: CASSHGQGWGTEAFF
CDR3nt: TGTGCCAGCAGCCATGGACAGGGATGGGGCACTGAAGCTTTCTTT